This T cell receptor beta chain stems from a study of circulating and synovial CD4+ cells in juvenile arthritis. V lost 5 bases and J 2 bases, leaving 13 bases between the germline ends. The CDR3 has 15 residues. Germline assignment: CDR1 SGHAT and CDR2 FQNNGV. Overall study results and limits: Bulk blood CD4 repertoires were more diverse than these.

Regarding this clone: Its antigen is unidentified.

Assay used: immunoSEQ multiplex PCR; TCRdb lists only in-frame clones, some missing. The data hold more than 30,000 clones, with roughly 95% observed a single time. The clonotype originates from a human donor with juvenile idiopathic arthritis. Sample: CD4+ T cells from blood. The rearrangement joins TRBV11-2 to TRBJ2-1, with a tentative D call TRBD1 (5 bases). CDR3 in amino acids: CASSTPRGPYNEQFF. In nucleotides, the CDR3 is TGTGCCAGCAGCACCCCTAGGGGCCCCTACAATGAGCAGTTCTTC.